These 15 T cell receptor beta chains were all obtained from the same sample, sequenced in a study of human T cells and chemical hapten exposure. Described time point: patch test 2, 6 weeks after DPC sensitization. Treatment indicated: therapeutic diphenylcyclopropenone sensitization with weekly scalp DPC. TCRdb ran MiXCR on the RACE reads and lists one entry per CDR3 protein. The data show about 140,000 distinct CDR3 sequences, around 11% seen once. The sample here was whole blood, taken in connection with sensitization to the hapten diphenylcyclopropenone (DPC). The receptor source for this set is a woman between 45 and 65 years old with alopecia areata. Some clones in this sample may be carry-over from other donors' samples.

This clonotype appeared many times. This chain connects TRBV27 to TRBJ2-2, with 8 bases aligning to TRBD1. The CDR3 extends over 16 amino acids. After removal of 0 bases from V and 1 base from J, the junction contained 1 base not matched to a gene. In germline, CDR1 is MNHEY, CDR2 SMNVEV (reference sequence). As DNA, the CDR3 is TGTGCCAGCAGTTTATCCGGGACAGGGAACACCGGGGAGCTGTTTTTT. It yields the protein CASSLSGTGNTGELFF.

This clonotype was counted ten times or more. The V call is TRBV9, the J call TRBJ2-7, with TRBD2 identical over 9 bases. Germline CDR1 SGDLS, CDR2 YYNGEE. The CDR3 covers 14 residues. V trimming: 4 bases; J trimming: 5 bases; junction bases outside the gene matches: 7. The CDR3 DNA follows: TGTGCCAGCAGCCCCCGCGGGAGGGTCAACGAGCAGTACTTC. Translated, it gives CASSPRGRVNEQYF.

The table lists this clonotype with many counts. This chain joins TRBV6-1 and TRBJ2-1; no clear D. This CDR3 is 15 amino acids long. Per germline, CDR1 MNHNS and CDR2 SASEGT. The V end lost 0 bases, the J end lost 6 bases, and 12 bases lay between the germline ends. CDR3 bases: TGTGCCAGCAGTGAAGCCAGGCTCGTCGGCAATGAGCAGTTCTTC. Its protein is CASSEARLVGNEQFF.

This clonotype has ten or more counts. The V gene is TRBV7-9, the J gene TRBJ2-3; TRBD2 agrees at 14 bases. This CDR3 is built from 18 residues. Unmatched junction bases numbered 2, after V lost 0 bases and J lost 0 bases. CDR1 and CDR2 (germline): SEHNR, FQNEAQ (reference sequence). CDR3 protein: CASSLARTSGRSTDTQYF. The DNA for the CDR3 is TGTGCCAGCAGCTTAGCGAGGACTAGCGGGAGGAGCACAGATACGCAGTATTTT.

This clonotype was seen ten or more times. The chain combines TRBV28 with TRBJ2-7; no definite D call. CDR3 size: 16 residues. V was shortened by 1 base and J by 3 bases, with 16 bases between the two germline ends. The germline CDR1 and CDR2 sequences are MDHEN and SYDVKM. The CDR3 DNA reads as TGTGCCAGCAGTTTATATGGCAGGTCTGGTGTCTACGAGCAGTACTTC. It codes for CASSLYGRSGVYEQYF. Supplemented by reference TRBV28 and TRBJ2-7, the full variable domain reads DVKVTQSSRYLVKRTGEKVFLECVQDMDHENMFWYRQDPGLGLRLIYFSYDVKMKEKGDIPEGYSVSREKKERFSLILESASTNQTSMYLCASSLYGRSGVYEQYFGPGTRLTVT.

This clonotype was seen many times. The chain has TRBV12-5 and TRBJ1-1; D unclear. Trimming removed 6 bases from V and 5 bases from J, with 7 bases in between. The germline V gene has CDR1 LGHNT and CDR2 FRNRAP. The CDR3 spans 11 residues. CDR3 DNA: TGTGCTAGTGGCCTTCTAACTGAAGCTTTCTTT. It encodes CASGLLTEAFF. Complete variable domain (other parts from reference TRBV12-5 and TRBJ1-1): DARVTQTPRHKVTEMGQEVTMRCQPILGHNTVFWYRQTMMQGLELLAYFRNRAPLDDSGMPKDRFSAEMPDATLATLKIQPSEPRDSAVYFCASGLLTEAFFGQGTRLTVV.

This chain joins TRBV28 and TRBJ2-2; tentative D call: TRBD2 (5 bases). Germline V gene data show CDR1 as MDHEN and CDR2 as SYDVKM. V was cut by 2 bases and J by 5 bases, with 12 bases left in between. This CDR3 region has 15 residues. The CDR3 DNA is TGTGCCAGCAGTTTAAAAGGGAGTTGGACCGGGGAGCTGTTTTTT. Translating gives CASSLKGSWTGELFF.

This clonotype was seen repeatedly, ten times or more. The rearrangement joins TRBV18 to TRBJ1-5, with TRBD1 as a possible D gene (6 bases). The CDR3 contains 15 residues. Germline loops: CDR1 KGHSH, CDR2 LQKENI. Between the trimmed V and J ends, which lost 1 base and 4 bases, there was a span of 11 bases. This CDR3 reads CASSPQGGTNQPQHF. CDR3 DNA: TGTGCCAGCTCACCACAGGGGGGAACTAATCAGCCCCAGCATTTT.

This chain connects TRBV29-1 to TRBJ1-1, with D uncertain. Per the germline V gene, CDR1 is SQVTM and CDR2 is ANQGSEA. V gave up 5 bases and J gave up 1 base, with 11 bases separating them. The CDR3 consists of 13 residues. CDR3 in DNA: TGCAGCGTTTCGTCGGGCTCGAACACTGAAGCTTTCTTT. The encoded protein is CSVSSGSNTEAFF.

This chain links TRBV15 with TRBJ1-5; the D is unclear. V was shortened by 0 bases and J by 1 base, with 10 bases between the two germline ends. The CDR3 extends over 16 amino acids. CDR1 is LNHNV and CDR2 is YYDKDF in the germline V gene (reference sequence). This CDR3 reads CATSRDLGPSNQPQHF. DNA of the CDR3: TGTGCCACCAGCAGAGATTTAGGCCCGAGCAATCAGCCCCAGCATTTT.

Remarks on this clonotype: One junction end does not reproduce the germline sequence, and a read error may be involved. J is TRBJ2-7 and V is TRBV12-3 or TRBV12-4; 7 bases align to TRBD1. CDR3 size: 14 residues. CDR3 loop: CVSSWGQLAYEQYF. The CDR3 region has the DNA TGTGTCAGCAGTTGGGGACAGCTTGCCTACGAGCAGTACTTC.

The sample holds many counts of this clonotype. The chain has TRBV6-1 and TRBJ2-7; D might be TRBD1 (6 bases). CDR1 and CDR2 from the germline V gene are MNHNS and SASEGT. This CDR3 spans 11 amino acids. V was clipped by 7 bases and J by 7 bases, with 11 bases between them. The CDR3: CASKGQGEQYF. DNA of the CDR3: TGTGCCAGCAAGGGACAAGGAGAGCAGTACTTC.

This clonotype was picked up a small number of times. The chain joins TRBV19 to TRBJ2-3; D is perhaps TRBD1 (5 bases). CDR3 length equals 13 residues. Germline V gene lookup returns CDR1 LNHDA and CDR2 SQIVND (reference sequence). Deletions cut 6 bases from V and 6 bases from J, with 13 bases between. CDR3 in DNA: TGTGCCAGTAGCAGGGCCCCAGAGGATACGCAGTATTTT. It codes for CASSRAPEDTQYF.

This clonotype was found many times. This chain uses TRBV12-3 or TRBV12-4 with TRBJ2-3, with D perhaps given as TRBD1 or TRBD2 (5 bases each). The CDR3 totals 15 residues. Trimming removed 6 bases from V and 0 bases from J, with 13 bases in between. CDR3 DNA: TGTGCCAGCAGGCTGAGGGGAGCTAGCACAGATACGCAGTATTTT. Amino acid sequence: CASRLRGASTDTQYF.

The genes are TRBV18 and TRBJ2-7, with 7 bases aligning to TRBD1. V lost 4 bases, J lost 5 bases, and 11 bases stayed unmatched. The germline V gene encodes CDR1 KGHSH and CDR2 LQKENI. The CDR3 totals 15 residues. DNA for the CDR3: TGTGCCAGCTCACTACCCGGGACAGTCTTCCACGAGCAGTACTTC. Encoded protein: CASSLPGTVFHEQYF.